These 21 T cell receptor beta chains share one sample of origin, sequenced in a study of T cell responses to AZD1222 COVID-19 vaccine. The table came from immunoSEQ multiplex PCR; TCRdb's copy has only in-frame clones and leaves some out. The sample consists of 95,000 to 100,000 clones, approximately 89% of them appearing once. Sequences were derived from peripheral blood, sampled 28 days after the second AZD1222 dose. Receptor source: an adult who received the AZD1222 COVID-19 vaccine.

This clone was seen a few times. This chain links TRBV5-1 with TRBJ2-2, with D unclear. Trimming cost V 0 bases and J 5 bases, with 5 bases left between them. Germline values: CDR1 SGHRS, CDR2 YFSETQ. CDR3 length: 13 residues. The CDR3 is CASSLDGTGELFF. The CDR3 DNA is TGCGCCAGCAGCTTGGACGGGACCGGGGAGCTGTTTTTT.

The rearrangement links TRBV24-1 to TRBJ1-2; TRBD1 might be the D (6 bases). The CDR3 has 13 residues. Trimming took 4 bases from V and 7 from J, leaving 12 bases between them. Per germline, CDR1 KGHDR and CDR2 SFDVKD. For the CDR3, the DNA is TGTGCCACCAGTGACGGACAGTCTGCTGGCTACACCTTC. The encoded protein is CATSDGQSAGYTF.

The J gene is TRBJ1-1, the V gene TRBV30, with D possibly TRBD1 on 5 matching bases. V was pared by 2 bases and J by 8 bases, with 9 bases between. The CDR3 runs 11 residues. Germline lookup yields CDR1 GTSNPN and CDR2 SVGIG (reference sequence). In nucleotides, the CDR3 is TGTGCCTGGAGTTCAGGGAACGAAGCTTTCTTT. Its translation is CAWSSGNEAFF. Based on the CDR3 plus reference TRBV30 and TRBJ1-1, the full variable domain is SQTIHQWPATLVQPVGSPLSLECTVEGTSNPNLYWYRQAAGRGLQLLFYSVGIGQISSEVPQNLSASRPQDRQFILSSKKLLLSDSGFYLCAWSSGNEAFFGQGTRLTVV.

This chain connects TRBV10-3 to TRBJ2-3, with 8 nucleotides matching TRBD1. The V gene end was trimmed by 8 bases and the J gene end by 2 bases; junction bases not matched to a gene: 3. The CDR3 has 13 residues. Per germline, CDR1 ENHRY and CDR2 SYGVKD. CDR3 DNA sequence: TGTGCCATCCAGGGGGCCTCCACAGATACGCAGTATTTT. It is translated as CAIQGASTDTQYF.

This clone was seen more than once but under ten times. A junction end diverges from the germline sequence, so it may reflect a read error. The CDR3 sequence is CSAGTGGF. CDR3 coding DNA: TGCAGTGCTGGGACAGGAGGATTC. The chain combines TRBV20-1 with TRBJ2-7; 8 positions agree with TRBD1. The CDR3 consists of 8 residues. CDR1 is DFQATT and CDR2 is SNEGSKA in the germline V gene (reference sequence).

This clone was counted only a few times. V gene TRBV5-6 combines with J gene TRBJ1-2; D call uncertain. V was trimmed by 2 bases and J by 6 bases, leaving 20 bases between them. The CDR3 spans 16 residues. Germline V gene data show CDR1 as SGHDT and CDR2 as YYEEEE. In DNA form, the CDR3 reads TGTGCCAGCAGCTTAGGCTACCCGGGCCCCGAGGATGGCTACACCTTC. It is translated as CASSLGYPGPEDGYTF.

The J gene is TRBJ1-1, the V gene TRBV2, with TRBD1 identical over 9 bases. The CDR3 has 16 residues. V lost 2 bases to trimming and J lost 0 bases; unmatched junction nucleotides: 4. The germline V gene encodes CDR1 SNHLY and CDR2 FYNNEI. The CDR3 coding sequence is TGTGCCAGCAGTGAAACAGGGGGCCTCATGAACACTGAAGCTTTCTTT. It encodes CASSETGGLMNTEAFF.

The chain recombines TRBV7-9 with TRBJ2-3, with D perhaps matching TRBD1 or TRBD2 (5 bases each). CDR3 length equals 14 residues. V was pared by 2 bases and J by 2 bases, with 8 bases between. Germline V gene lookup returns CDR1 SEHNR and CDR2 FQNEAQ (reference sequence). CDR3 nucleotide sequence: TGTGCCAGCAGCTTATGGGGACCCACAGATACGCAGTATTTT. It encodes CASSLWGPTDTQYF.

V gene TRBV10-3 combines with J gene TRBJ2-5; no reliable D call. The V gene lost 3 bases and the J gene lost 2 bases, with 4 bases spanning the gap. This CDR3 region has 12 residues. Germline loops: CDR1 ENHRY, CDR2 SYGVKD. The CDR3: CAISEQQETQYF. In DNA form, the CDR3 reads TGTGCCATCAGTGAACAGCAAGAGACCCAGTACTTC.

The V call is TRBV7-9, the J call TRBJ1-5; a possible D gene is TRBD1 (6 bases). Germline lookup yields CDR1 SEHNR and CDR2 FQNEAQ (reference sequence). The CDR3 is 17 amino acids. V gave up 0 bases and J gave up 4 bases, with 16 bases separating them. CDR3 residues: CASSLARGNFGNQPQHF. The CDR3 DNA follows: TGTGCCAGCAGCTTAGCCAGGGGAAATTTTGGGAATCAGCCCCAGCATTTT.

The chain combines TRBV5-1 with TRBJ1-2; D uncertain. Germline lookup yields CDR1 SGHRS and CDR2 YFSETQ. V lost 1 base, J lost 6 bases, and 16 bases lay in between. The CDR3 sequence is 15 residues long. The CDR3 region is CASSLSSDHPHGYTF. The CDR3, as DNA: TGCGCCAGCAGCTTGTCTTCAGACCACCCCCATGGCTACACCTTC.

The chain recombines TRBV6-5 with TRBJ1-6, with D maybe TRBD1 (5 bases). V lost 6 bases and J 10 bases, leaving 19 bases between the germline ends. CDR1 MNHEY and CDR2 SVGAGI come from the germline V gene. The CDR3 is 15 residues long. CDR3 amino acids: CASSATAQGGSPLHF. Written as DNA, the CDR3 is TGTGCCAGCAGCGCGACCGCTCAGGGAGGCTCACCCCTCCACTTT.

This chain connects TRBV19 to TRBJ2-2; the D gene is possibly TRBD1 (5 bases). Germline loops: CDR1 LNHDA, CDR2 SQIVND (reference sequence). The V end lost 4 bases, the J end lost 6 bases, and 12 bases lay between the germline ends. This CDR3 spans 14 amino acids. Here the CDR3 reads CASSTGRGPGELFF. CDR3 in DNA: TGTGCCAGTAGTACAGGAAGGGGTCCCGGGGAGCTGTTTTTT.

V and J are TRBV6-2 or TRBV6-3 and TRBJ1-5, with TRBD1 identical over 7 bases. There are 15 residues in the CDR3. With V trimmed by 5 bases and J by 6 bases, 10 bases remained unmatched. Germline values: CDR1 MNHEY, CDR2 SVGEGT. The chain's CDR3 is CASSAIQGTGQPQHF. CDR3 DNA: TGTGCCAGCAGTGCAATACAGGGGACCGGTCAGCCCCAGCATTTT.

This chain's CDR3 is CASSWRGNYGYTF. For the CDR3, the DNA is TGTGCCAGCAGTTGGAGAGGTAACTATGGCTACACCTTC. The J gene is TRBJ1-2, the V gene TRBV12-3 or TRBV12-4; D not certain. The CDR3 totals 13 residues. V lost 4 bases, J lost 1 base, and 7 bases lay in between.

The chain links TRBV7-9 to TRBJ2-3; D possibly uses TRBD1 or TRBD2 (6 bases each). CDR1 and CDR2 from the germline V gene are SEHNR and FQNEAQ (reference sequence). V lost 4 bases, J lost 2 bases, and 13 bases lay in between. The CDR3 is made up of 15 amino acids. In DNA, the CDR3 is TGTGCCAGCAGCTCCTCGGGGGCCAACACAGATACGCAGTATTTT. Its translation: CASSSSGANTDTQYF. Filled out from reference TRBV7-9 and TRBJ2-3, the complete variable domain reads DTGVSQNPRHKITKRGQNVTFRCDPISEHNRLYWYRQTLGQGPEFLTYFQNEAQLEKSRLLSDRFSAERPKGSFSTLEIQRTEQGDSAMYLCASSSSGANTDTQYFGPGTRLTVL.

The rearrangement uses TRBV5-6 and TRBJ2-1; no firm D call. The CDR3 runs to 14 residues. CDR1 and CDR2 from the germline V gene are SGHDT and YYEEEE. V was clipped by 3 bases and J by 8 bases, with 15 bases between them. CDR3 protein: CASSSVVNVDEQFF. The DNA for the CDR3 is TGTGCCAGCAGCTCAGTGGTTAACGTCGATGAGCAGTTCTTC.

The table lists this clone with a few counts. The chain carries TRBV5-1 and TRBJ1-2; D is undetermined. This CDR3 has 16 amino acids. CDR1 is SGHRS and CDR2 is YFSETQ in the germline V gene. The V end lost 3 bases, the J end lost 1 base, and 16 bases lay between the germline ends. The CDR3 nucleotides read TGCGCCAGCAGCTGGACGGGTGGACCTAGTAACTATGGCTACACCTTC. It is translated as CASSWTGGPSNYGYTF.

The V call is TRBV27, the J call TRBJ2-7; tentatively, D is TRBD1 or TRBD2 (5 bases each). The CDR3 covers 14 residues. Per germline, CDR1 MNHEY and CDR2 SMNVEV (reference sequence). With 0 bases removed from V and 5 bases from J, the gap between germline ends came to 11 bases. CDR3 protein: CASSLSWGSNEQYF. CDR3 DNA: TGTGCCAGCAGTTTATCCTGGGGGAGCAACGAGCAGTACTTC.

The rearrangement joins TRBV11-1 to TRBJ2-1; D not resolved. Germline-derived CDR1 and CDR2 are SGHAT and FQDESV (reference sequence). The germline V and J ends were trimmed by 5 bases and 6 bases, with 8 bases remaining between them. The CDR3 runs 12 residues. The CDR3 nucleotides are TGTGCCAGCAGCCCTAATTCCAATGAGCAGTTCTTC. It translates to CASSPNSNEQFF.

The chain is built from TRBV6-5 and TRBJ1-4; TRBD1 is a possible D gene (5 bases). CDR3 length: 15 amino acids. Germline CDR1 and CDR2: MNHEY and SVGAGI. Trimming left V 6 bases short and J 4 bases short, with 15 bases between. Here the CDR3 DNA reads TGTGCCAGCAGAAACCGGGACCGCTATAATGAAAAACTGTTTTTT. This encodes CASRNRDRYNEKLFF.